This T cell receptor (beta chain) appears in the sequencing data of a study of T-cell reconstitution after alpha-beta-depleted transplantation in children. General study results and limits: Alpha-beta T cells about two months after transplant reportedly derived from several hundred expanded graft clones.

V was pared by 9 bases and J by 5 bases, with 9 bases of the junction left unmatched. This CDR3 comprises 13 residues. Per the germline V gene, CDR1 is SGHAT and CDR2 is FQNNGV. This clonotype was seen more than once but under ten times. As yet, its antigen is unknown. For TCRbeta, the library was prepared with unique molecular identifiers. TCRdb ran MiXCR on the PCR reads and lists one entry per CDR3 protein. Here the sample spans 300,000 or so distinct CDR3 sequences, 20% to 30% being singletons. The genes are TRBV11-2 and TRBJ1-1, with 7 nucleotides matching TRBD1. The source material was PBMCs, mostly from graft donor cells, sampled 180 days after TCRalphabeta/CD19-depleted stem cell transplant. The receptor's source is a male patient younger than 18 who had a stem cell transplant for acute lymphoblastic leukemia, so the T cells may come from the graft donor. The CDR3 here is CASSLNRGTEAFF. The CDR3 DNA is TGTGCCAGTTCTTTAAACAGGGGAACTGAAGCTTTCTTT.